Each of the 27 T cell receptor beta chains below was sequenced from the same sample in a study of blood T cells in healthy people across ages. A second about 6 to 11 cycle PCR used barcoded and J-beta primers. Using its own MiXCR run on the 5' RACE reads, TCRdb lists one record per CDR3 protein. The sample lists 850,000 to 950,000 distinct CDR3 sequences, under 35% occurring once. Sequencing was done on a sample of blood. The source is an elderly woman in good health.

The chain uses TRBV12-3 or TRBV12-4 and TRBJ2-7; perhaps D is TRBD1 or TRBD2 (5 bases each). V was clipped by 6 bases and J by 5 bases, with 20 bases between them. This CDR3 is built from 15 residues. The CDR3 loop reads CASSRWDRRRNEQYV. The DNA for the CDR3 is TGTGCCAGCAGCCGATGGGACCGGCGTAGGAACGAGCAGTACGTC.

The sample holds one count of this clonotype. The V call is TRBV7-2, the J call TRBJ1-3, with D unclear. This CDR3 is 15 amino acids long. V shed 6 bases and J shed 0 bases, with 12 bases lying between them. Germline lookup yields CDR1 SGHTA and CDR2 FQGNSA. This CDR3 reads CASSSRVFSGNTIYF. The CDR3 DNA reads as TGTGCCAGCAGTTCACGGGTCTTCTCTGGAAACACCATATATTTT.

This clonotype was seen many times. The V and J genes are TRBV9 and TRBJ1-6; D is ambiguous. Trimming removed 4 bases at V and 7 bases at J, with 12 bases between. The germline V gene has CDR1 SGDLS and CDR2 YYNGEE. CDR3 length: 14 residues. This chain's CDR3 is CASSLDGQNSPLHF. In DNA form, the CDR3 reads TGTGCCAGCAGCCTAGACGGCCAAAATTCACCCCTCCACTTT.

The sample holds a few counts of this clonotype. V and J are TRBV28 and TRBJ1-5; 8 bases map to TRBD1. V dropped 6 bases and J dropped 6; count of bases not matched to a gene: 10. CDR3 length: 15 residues. Germline lookup yields CDR1 MDHEN and CDR2 SYDVKM. The CDR3 sequence is CASSNHGQGFQPQHF. CDR3 bases: TGTGCCAGCAGCAACCACGGACAGGGCTTTCAGCCCCAGCATTTT.

This clonotype was detected ten times or more. The V gene is TRBV6-6, the J gene TRBJ2-7; 10 nucleotides line up with TRBD1. CDR1 MNHNY and CDR2 SVGAGI come from the germline V gene (reference sequence). This CDR3 spans 15 amino acids. V dropped 5 bases and J dropped 2; count of bases not matched to a gene: 6. CDR3 amino acids: CASSPTGGLTYEQYF. Written as DNA, the CDR3 is TGTGCCAGCAGTCCGACAGGGGGCTTGACCTACGAGCAGTACTTC.

This clonotype was counted at least ten times. CDR3 amino acids: CASSSTGTAYEQYF. The CDR3 nucleotides read TGCGCCAGCAGCTCAACCGGGACAGCCTACGAGCAGTACTTC. The chain has TRBV5-1 and TRBJ2-7; 7 nucleotides match TRBD1. The CDR3 consists of 14 residues. The ends lost 3 bases at V and 2 bases at J; junction bases unmatched: 5. Germline-derived CDR1 and CDR2 are SGHRS and YFSETQ.

The table lists this clonotype with many counts. The chain carries TRBV27 and TRBJ2-1; 9 nucleotides align to TRBD2. From germline, CDR1 is MNHEY and CDR2 SMNVEV (reference sequence). The V gene end was trimmed by 5 bases and the J gene end by 7 bases; junction bases not matched to a gene: 15. The length of the CDR3 is 17 residues. The CDR3 is CASSPLAFAGGMNEQFF. The CDR3, as DNA: TGTGCCAGCAGTCCCCTCGCTTTTGCGGGGGGGATGAATGAGCAGTTCTTC.

The table lists this clonotype with a few counts. V and J are TRBV12-3 or TRBV12-4 and TRBJ2-2; no definite D call. V was cut by 3 bases and J by 7 bases, with 9 bases left in between. The CDR3 sequence is 13 residues long. CDR3 DNA: TGTGCCAGCAGTTTCAAGAGAAACGGGGAGCTGTTTTTT. Translation gives CASSFKRNGELFF.

This chain joins TRBV7-2 and TRBJ2-4; TRBD2 aligns across 14 bases. This CDR3 comprises 20 residues. Germline lookup yields CDR1 SGHTA and CDR2 FQGNSA. With 2 bases clipped from V and 0 bases from J, the junction kept 9 bases outside the gene matches. The CDR3 DNA is TGTGCCAGCAGCTTATGGACTAGCGGGGGGACCATGCTAGCCAAAAACATTCAGTACTTC. It specifies CASSLWTSGGTMLAKNIQYF.

The sample holds many counts of this clonotype. The rearrangement uses TRBV20-1 and TRBJ2-4; 10 nucleotides align to TRBD1. Trimming removed 7 bases from V and 6 bases from J; junction bases left unmatched: 3. The CDR3 has 12 amino acids. Germline V gene sequence: CDR1 DFQATT, CDR2 SNEGSKA (reference sequence). The chain's CDR3 is CSVGQGGNIQYF. The CDR3 nucleotides are TGCAGTGTAGGACAGGGGGGAAACATTCAGTACTTC.

This clonotype was seen repeatedly, ten times or more. The V call is TRBV3-1, the J call TRBJ2-3, with TRBD1 matching 9 bases. The germline V gene encodes CDR1 LGHDT and CDR2 YNNKEL (reference sequence). The CDR3 extends over 15 amino acids. V lost 6 bases, J lost 3 bases, and 7 bases stayed unmatched. The CDR3 nucleotides read TGTGCCAGCAGAACAGGGGGCAGTTCTACAGATACGCAGTATTTT. Amino acid sequence: CASRTGGSSTDTQYF.

This chain joins TRBV12-3 or TRBV12-4 and TRBJ1-1; 8 bases are a match to TRBD1. The ends lost 4 bases at V and 5 bases at J; junction bases unmatched: 3. This CDR3 has 13 amino acids. Written as DNA, the CDR3 is TGTGCCAGCAGTTCCCACAGGGGGACTGAAGCTTTCTTT. It translates to CASSSHRGTEAFF.

As concerns this clonotype: A much larger clone sits a single nucleotide away, making a read error possible. Likely a read error: the CDR3 ends without its conserved phenylalanine or tryptophan. The chain couples TRBV7-9 to TRBJ2-1; weak D call: TRBD1 (6 bases). CDR3 length equals 15 residues. The V gene's germline CDR1 is SEHNR and CDR2 FQNEAQ (reference sequence). Trimming shortened V by 3 bases and J by 0 bases, and 9 bases separated the two germline ends. Here the CDR3 reads CASSFRTASYNEQFL. CDR3 sequence (DNA): TGTGCCAGCAGCTTTAGGACAGCCTCCTACAATGAGCAGTTCCTC.

This clonotype was seen more than once but under ten times. The chain uses TRBV18 and TRBJ2-7; no firm D call. The germline V and J ends were trimmed by 6 bases and 0 bases, with 15 bases remaining between them. Germline CDR1 KGHSH, CDR2 LQKENI. The CDR3 loop spans 15 amino acids. In DNA, the CDR3 is TGTGCCAGCTCTCCCAGTTCGACTGGCTCCTACGAGCAGTACTTC. Protein: CASSPSSTGSYEQYF.

About this clonotype itself: Germline and junction disagree at one end, which may indicate a read error. The chain is built from TRBV15 and TRBJ2-2; 9 nucleotides line up with TRBD1. CDR3 length: 16 residues. Germline V lookup: CDR1 LNHNV, CDR2 YYDKDF (reference sequence). The CDR3 is CATSREQGAHTGERFF. The CDR3 region has the DNA TGTGCCACCAGCAGAGAACAGGGGGCGCACACCGGGGAGCGGTTTTTT.

This clonotype has a handful of counts. A single base separates this from a much larger clone, so it may be a read error. J is TRBJ2-5 and V is TRBV7-2; 11 bases align to TRBD1. The CDR3 is made up of 15 amino acids. Germline values: CDR1 SGHTA, CDR2 FQGNSA. Unmatched junction bases numbered 12, after V lost 4 bases and J lost 11 bases. The CDR3 sequence is CASSSVDRGHNEQYF. The CDR3 nucleotides read TGTGCCAGCAGCTCCGTGGACAGGGGGCACAATGAGCAGTACTTC. Together with reference TRBV7-2 and TRBJ2-5, the CDR3 gives the full variable domain: GAGVSQSPSNKVTEKGKDVELRCDPISGHTALYWYRQSLGQGLEFLIYFQGNSAPDKSGLPSDRFSAERTGGSVSTLTIQRTQQEDSAVYLCASSSVDRGHNEQYFGPGTRLLVL.

As concerns this clonotype: A single base separates this from a much larger clone, so it may be a read error. J is TRBJ1-2 and V is TRBV4-3, with D unresolved. Germline lookup yields CDR1 LGHNA and CDR2 YSLEER. The CDR3 contains 17 residues. CDR3 in DNA: TGCGCCAGCAACCAAGAGATATCAGGTCGCGGCGGTTATGGCTACACCTTC. It is translated as CASNQEISGRGGYGYTF.

Concerning this clonotype: A read error may account for a junction end that differs from germline. The genes are TRBV7-2 and TRBJ2-6, with 8 bases matching TRBD1. CDR1 SGHTA and CDR2 FQGNSA come from the germline V gene. The CDR3 loop spans 20 amino acids. As DNA, the CDR3 is TGCGCCAGCAGCCCCCGGTACGGGGACAGGACAAACTCTGGGGCCAGCGTCCTGACTTTC. It specifies CASSPRYGDRTNSGASVLTF. Full variable domain (remainder filled in from reference TRBV7-2 and TRBJ2-6): GAGVSQSPSNKVTEKGKDVELRCDPISGHTALYWYRQSLGQGLEFLIYFQGNSAPDKSGLPSDRFSAERTGGSVSTLTIQRTQQEDSAVYLCASSPRYGDRTNSGASVLTFGAGSRLTVL.

Turning to this clonotype: This may be a read error: a much more frequent sequence differs by one nucleotide. The chain employs TRBV29-1 and TRBJ1-1, with D unclear. There are 12 residues in the CDR3. The germline gives CDR1 SQVTM, CDR2 ANQGSEA. CDR3 region: CGVENRGTEAFF. The CDR3 DNA is TGCGGCGTTGAGAACAGAGGCACTGAAGCTTTCTTT.

For this clonotype: One end of the junction fails to match germline, which may point to a read error. The genes are TRBV11-3 and TRBJ2-1; 9 bases are a match to TRBD2. The CDR3 loop spans 16 amino acids. Per germline, CDR1 SGHNT and CDR2 YENEEA. CDR3 protein: CANSLLRAGGPNEQFF. The CDR3 bases are TGTGCCAACAGCTTATTACGGGCGGGAGGGCCCAATGAGCAGTTCTTC.

This chain links TRBV28 with TRBJ2-6, with D unresolved. V lost 9 bases, J lost 1 base, and 10 bases lay in between. Germline-derived CDR1 and CDR2 are MDHEN and SYDVKM. CDR3 length equals 14 residues. The CDR3 coding sequence is TGTGCCAGTGTTCGGGCTTCTGGGGCCAACGTCCTGACTTTC. It encodes CASVRASGANVLTF.

The chain joins TRBV5-1 to TRBJ1-5, with 7 bases identical to TRBD1. J was trimmed by 2 bases and V by 7 bases; bases with no gene match: 6. Germline CDR1 reads SGHRS; CDR2 reads YFSETQ. The CDR3 contains 14 residues. The CDR3 protein is CASRQGDGNQPQHF. The DNA of the CDR3 is TGCGCCAGCCGACAGGGAGATGGCAATCAGCCCCAGCATTTT.

This clonotype has at least ten counts. This chain connects TRBV4-3 to TRBJ2-4; 12 bases match TRBD2. V lost 4 bases to trimming and J lost 6 bases; unmatched junction nucleotides: 7. The CDR3 consists of 16 residues. Per germline, CDR1 LGHNA and CDR2 YSLEER. CDR3 amino acids: CASSPRTSGDGNIQYF. The CDR3 DNA follows: TGCGCCAGCAGCCCTCGGACTAGCGGGGATGGAAACATTCAGTACTTC.

About this clonotype: Without the conserved terminal phenylalanine or tryptophan, this CDR3 likely stems from a read error. The V gene is TRBV6-1, the J gene TRBJ2-5; TRBD1 matches at 9 bases. V was pared by 8 bases and J by 11 bases, with 6 bases of the junction left unmatched. Germline V gives CDR1 MNHNS, CDR2 SASEGT. The CDR3 runs to 11 residues. The CDR3 region has the DNA TGTGCCAGCCAAAGGACAGGGGAGCAGTACGTC. Translating gives CASQRTGEQYV.

The chain combines TRBV7-6 with TRBJ2-1; D is perhaps TRBD2 (6 bases). CDR1 and CDR2 (germline): SGHVS, FNYEAQ. V was pared by 5 bases and J by 0 bases, with 14 bases between. This CDR3 is 16 amino acids long. The CDR3 DNA reads as TGTGCCAGCAGCCTGCGCGCGGGGAGCTCCTACAATGAGCAGTTCTTC. Translated, it gives CASSLRAGSSYNEQFF.

This clonotype was detected a few times. This chain uses TRBV11-2 with TRBJ2-3; the match to TRBD2 covers 12 bases. The CDR3 is 17 amino acids. Germline V gene sequence: CDR1 SGHAT, CDR2 FQNNGV. The V segment lost 5 bases and the J segment 6 bases; nucleotides outside the gene matches: 12. CDR3: CASSQDPRLAGADTQYF. The DNA for the CDR3 is TGTGCCAGCAGCCAAGATCCCAGACTAGCGGGAGCGGATACGCAGTATTTT.

This clonotype appeared many times. The chain is built from TRBV12-3 or TRBV12-4 and TRBJ2-5; no definite D call. The V and J ends lost 0 bases and 2 bases respectively, with 7 bases between them. The CDR3 has 14 amino acids. CDR3 protein: CASSLATRQETQYF. In DNA, the CDR3 is TGTGCCAGCAGTTTAGCGACCAGGCAAGAGACCCAGTACTTC.